Listed here are 19 T cell receptor beta chains from one sample, sequenced in a study of shared clonotypes between healthy human individuals. TCRdb keeps only in-frame clones here, not all; method: immunoSEQ multiplex PCR. The sample has about 710,000 clones, 72% seen once. The source material was memory CD4+ T cells sorted from blood. Regarding subset: CD45RA-negative fraction. These receptors all come from a woman aged 30 to 39 in good health.

This chain joins TRBV5-1 and TRBJ1-3, with a weak D call TRBD1 (6 bases). Germline V CDR1 and CDR2: SGHRS, YFSETQ. The CDR3 sequence is 16 residues long. The germline V and J ends were trimmed by 7 bases and 2 bases, with 19 bases remaining between them. The CDR3 nucleotides read TGCGCCAGCCGTTTGGAGGGAGGGGGTCCTGGAAACACCATATATTTT. This codes for CASRLEGGGPGNTIYF.

The rearrangement links TRBV19 to TRBJ2-5; D is perhaps TRBD1 (6 bases). This CDR3 comprises 15 residues. V was cut by 4 bases and J by 0 bases, with 12 bases left in between. Germline CDR1 LNHDA, CDR2 SQIVND (reference sequence). The CDR3 here is CASSKTTGYQETQYF. As DNA, the CDR3 is TGTGCCAGTAGTAAGACCACAGGGTACCAAGAGACCCAGTACTTC.

The chain has TRBV27 and TRBJ2-7; the match to TRBD2 covers 9 bases. This CDR3 comprises 15 residues. V was clipped by 1 base and J by 7 bases; unmatched bases: 8. Looked up from germline, CDR1 is MNHEY and CDR2 is SMNVEV (reference sequence). The CDR3 reads CASSLFGGRVGEQYF. The CDR3 DNA is TGTGCCAGCAGTTTATTCGGCGGGAGGGTTGGGGAGCAGTACTTC.

This clone was recorded at least ten times. The V call is TRBV28, the J call TRBJ1-3, with TRBD1 matching 7 bases. The CDR3 consists of 15 residues. The trim removed 5 bases at V and 4 bases at J, leaving 8 bases unmatched. Germline V gene sequence: CDR1 MDHEN, CDR2 SYDVKM. The CDR3 DNA follows: TGTGCCAGCAGTAGAGGAAGGGGGCGCGGAAACACCATATATTTT. It codes for CASSRGRGRGNTIYF.

The gene calls are TRBV5-1 and TRBJ2-1; D gene uncertain. V gave up 0 bases and J gave up 0 bases, with 10 bases separating them. The CDR3 has 16 residues. Germline V gene lookup returns CDR1 SGHRS and CDR2 YFSETQ. The CDR3 here is CASSLDIADSYNEQFF. The CDR3 region has the DNA TGCGCCAGCAGCTTGGATATTGCAGACTCCTACAATGAGCAGTTCTTC. Full variable domain (rest looked up from reference TRBV5-1 and TRBJ2-1): KAGVTQTPRYLIKTRGQQVTLSCSPISGHRSVSWYQQTPGQGLQFLFEYFSETQRNKGNFPGRFSGRQFSNSRSEMNVSTLELGDSALYLCASSLDIADSYNEQFFGPGTRLTVL.

This clone appeared many times. This chain connects TRBV6-5 to TRBJ2-1; D gene ambiguous. The CDR3 has 14 residues. Germline V lookup: CDR1 MNHEY, CDR2 SVGAGI. V lost 8 bases, J lost 6 bases, and 17 bases lay in between. The CDR3 sequence: CASGRSNSPNEQFF. Written as DNA, the CDR3 is TGTGCCAGCGGGCGTTCAAATAGCCCCAATGAGCAGTTCTTC.

This clone has just one count. The gene calls are TRBV27 and TRBJ1-1; weak D call: TRBD1 (6 bases). The CDR3 extends over 12 amino acids. The V end was cut by 6 bases, the J end by 8 bases, with 13 bases between. Germline CDR1 MNHEY, CDR2 SMNVEV (reference sequence). CDR3 DNA sequence: TGTGCCAGCAGGACCGGACAGAGAGAAGCTTTCTTT. Its protein product is CASRTGQREAFF.

The chain employs TRBV29-1 and TRBJ2-7; 11 nucleotides line up with TRBD2. The germline V gene has CDR1 SQVTM and CDR2 ANQGSEA. CDR3 length: 14 residues. Unmatched junction bases numbered 5, after V lost 5 bases and J lost 2 bases. The CDR3 DNA sequence: TGCAGCGTTAGGACTAGCGGGCACCCCTACGAGCAGTACTTC. It specifies CSVRTSGHPYEQYF.

V usage is TRBV5-6 and J usage is TRBJ2-1; a weak D match, TRBD1 (6 bases). Looked up from germline, CDR1 is SGHDT and CDR2 is YYEEEE. Deletions cut 1 base from V and 11 bases from J, with 13 bases between. The CDR3 consists of 13 residues. CDR3 amino acids: CASSLTGPYKQFF. The CDR3 DNA reads as TGTGCCAGCAGCTTGACAGGGCCCTATAAGCAGTTCTTC. The full variable domain, its missing parts supplied by reference TRBV5-6 and TRBJ2-1, is DAGVTQSPTHLIKTRGQQVTLRCSPKSGHDTVSWYQQALGQGPQFIFQYYEEEERQRGNFPDRFSGHQFPNYSSELNVNALLLGDSALYLCASSLTGPYKQFFGPGTRLTVL.

This clone occurred a few times. This chain joins TRBV18 and TRBJ2-6; D ambiguous. Trimming took off 4 bases at V and 2 bases at J, with 12 bases between the two ends. CDR3 length equals 16 residues. Germline CDR1 is KGHSH and CDR2 is LQKENI. Here the CDR3 reads CASSQDVLAGANVLTF. CDR3 bases: TGTGCCAGCTCACAGGACGTCCTCGCTGGGGCCAACGTCCTGACTTTC.

The J gene is TRBJ2-3, the V gene TRBV5-1, with D hard to call. With 6 bases removed from V and 2 bases from J, the gap between germline ends came to 10 bases. Germline V CDR1 and CDR2: SGHRS, YFSETQ. CDR3 size: 13 residues. The CDR3 DNA reads TGCGCCAGCAAAGGTGGGGACACAGATACGCAGTATTTT. This gives the protein CASKGGDTDTQYF.

This clone has ten or more counts. Other DNA sequences in the sample encode the same CDR3. The chain employs TRBV19 and TRBJ2-1, with D uncertain. V dropped 3 bases and J dropped 6 bases, with 9 bases sitting between them. The germline V gene encodes CDR1 LNHDA and CDR2 SQIVND (reference sequence). CDR3 length: 13 residues. The CDR3 DNA follows: TGTGCCAGTAGTATCCCCGGCTCCAATGAGCAGTTCTTC. Protein sequence: CASSIPGSNEQFF. The whole variable domain, filled in from reference TRBV19 and TRBJ2-1, reads DGGITQSPKYLFRKEGQNVTLSCEQNLNHDAMYWYRQDPGQGLRLIYYSQIVNDFQKGDIAEGYSVSREKKESFPLTVTSAQKNPTAFYLCASSIPGSNEQFFGPGTRLTVL.

The chain employs TRBV7-8 and TRBJ2-5, with D tentatively TRBD1 (7 bases). The DNA end is more similar to TRBJ2-7, so the J call may be wrong. The germline CDR1 and CDR2 sequences are SGHVS and FQNEAQ. The CDR3 sequence is 16 residues long. The CDR3 bases are TGTGCCAGCAGCTTAGCGGGGCGGGACAGCTCCTACGAGCAGTACTTC. The encoded protein is CASSLAGRDSSYEQYF.

To note about this clone: Since a much larger clone is just one base distant, this may be a read error. This specimen includes other DNA sequences encoding the same CDR3. The chain uses TRBV19 and TRBJ2-5; D is perhaps TRBD1 (6 bases). The CDR3 extends over 13 amino acids. The germline CDR1 and CDR2 sequences are LNHDA and SQIVND (reference sequence). The V end was cut by 3 bases, the J end by 2 bases, with 7 bases between. DNA of the CDR3: TGTGCCAGTAGTATGGGACAACAAGAGACCCAGTACTTC. Residues: CASSMGQQETQYF.

The sample holds many counts of this clone. V gene TRBV25-1 combines with J gene TRBJ2-1; D remains ambiguous. The CDR3 loop spans 15 amino acids. Trimming shortened V by 3 bases and J by 4 bases, and 13 bases separated the two germline ends. Germline assignment: CDR1 MGHDK and CDR2 SYGVNS. This CDR3 reads CASSDELASYNEQFF. The CDR3 DNA reads TGTGCCAGCAGTGACGAGCTTGCATCTTACAATGAGCAGTTCTTC. The full variable domain, its missing parts supplied by reference TRBV25-1 and TRBJ2-1, is EADIYQTPRYLVIGTGKKITLECSQTMGHDKMYWYQQDPGMELHLIHYSYGVNSTEKGDLSSESTVSRIRTEHFPLTLESARPSHTSQYLCASSDELASYNEQFFGPGTRLTVL.

This clone came up many times. The genes are TRBV7-8 and TRBJ1-5; D remains ambiguous. This CDR3 comprises 14 residues. Per germline, CDR1 SGHVS and CDR2 FQNEAQ. Trimming stripped 5 bases from V and 2 bases from J, with 10 bases between. As DNA, the CDR3 is TGTGCCAGCAGCGTGGGAGATGGCAATCAGCCCCAGCATTTT. Protein: CASSVGDGNQPQHF. Full variable domain (remainder filled in from reference TRBV7-8 and TRBJ1-5): GAGVSQSPRYKVAKRGQDVALRCDPISGHVSLFWYQQALGQGPEFLTYFQNEAQLDKSGLPSDRFFAERPEGSVSTLKIQRTQQEDSAVYLCASSVGDGNQPQHFGDGTRLSIL.

The chain links TRBV28 to TRBJ1-3; TRBD1 matches 11 bases. Germline lookup yields CDR1 MDHEN and CDR2 SYDVKM. The ends lost 10 bases at V and 6 bases at J; junction bases unmatched: 14. The CDR3 runs to 16 residues. The CDR3 sequence: CATLTSVGQGENTIYF. The CDR3 DNA sequence: TGTGCCACCTTAACATCCGTGGGACAGGGGGAAAACACCATATATTTT.

This sequence joins TRBV27 and TRBJ1-4, with 8 bases matching TRBD1. CDR1 and CDR2 (germline): MNHEY, SMNVEV (reference sequence). CDR3 length equals 14 residues. V shed 4 bases, J shed 8 bases, and the junction held 6 bases outside the gene matches. This chain's CDR3 is CASSSQTGVEKLFF. CDR3 coding DNA: TGTGCCAGCAGTTCGCAGACAGGGGTCGAAAAACTGTTTTTT. Full variable domain (outside the CDR3, taken from reference TRBV27 and TRBJ1-4): EAQVTQNPRYLITVTGKKLTVTCSQNMNHEYMSWYRQDPGLGLRQIYYSMNVEVTDKGDVPEGYKVSRKEKRNFPLILESPSPNQTSLYFCASSSQTGVEKLFFGSGTQLSVL.

The chain carries TRBV28 and TRBJ1-3; 8 nucleotides agree with TRBD1. The V and J ends lost 3 bases and 1 base, in that order; junction bases with no gene match: 5. In germline, CDR1 is MDHEN, CDR2 SYDVKM. This CDR3 has 16 amino acids. CDR3 sequence: CASSLPGGASGNTIYF. CDR3 coding DNA: TGTGCCAGCAGTTTGCCAGGGGGCGCATCTGGAAACACCATATATTTT.